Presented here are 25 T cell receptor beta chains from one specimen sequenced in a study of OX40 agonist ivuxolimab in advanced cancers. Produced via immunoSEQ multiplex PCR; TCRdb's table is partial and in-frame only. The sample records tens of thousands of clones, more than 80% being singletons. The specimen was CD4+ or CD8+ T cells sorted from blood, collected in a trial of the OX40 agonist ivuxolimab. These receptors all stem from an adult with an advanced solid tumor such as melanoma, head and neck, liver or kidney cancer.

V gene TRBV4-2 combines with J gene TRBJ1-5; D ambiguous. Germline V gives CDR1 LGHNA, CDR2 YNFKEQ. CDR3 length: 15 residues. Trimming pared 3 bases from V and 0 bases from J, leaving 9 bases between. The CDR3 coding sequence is TGTGCCAGCAGCCAGGGTCATTATAGCAATCAGCCCCAGCATTTT. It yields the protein CASSQGHYSNQPQHF.

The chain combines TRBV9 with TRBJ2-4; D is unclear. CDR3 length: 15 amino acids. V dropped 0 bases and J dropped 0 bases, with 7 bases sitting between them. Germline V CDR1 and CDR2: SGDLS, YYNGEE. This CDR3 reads CASSVGRGAKNIQYF. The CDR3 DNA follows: TGTGCCAGCAGCGTAGGCCGTGGAGCCAAAAACATTCAGTACTTC.

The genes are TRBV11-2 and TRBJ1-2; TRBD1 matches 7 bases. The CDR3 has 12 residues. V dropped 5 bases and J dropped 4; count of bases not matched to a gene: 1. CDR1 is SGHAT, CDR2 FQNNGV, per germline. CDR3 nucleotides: TGTGCCAGCAGCCGGACAGGCTATGGCTACACCTTC. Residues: CASSRTGYGYTF.

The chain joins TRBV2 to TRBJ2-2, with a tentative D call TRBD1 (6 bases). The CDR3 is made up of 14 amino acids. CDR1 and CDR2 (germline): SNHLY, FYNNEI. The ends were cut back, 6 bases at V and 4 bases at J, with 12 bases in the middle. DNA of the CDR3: TGTGCCAGCAGATATACAGGGCTCACCGGGGAGCTGTTTTTT. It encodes CASRYTGLTGELFF. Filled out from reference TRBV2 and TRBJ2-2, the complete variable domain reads EPEVTQTPSHQVTQMGQEVILRCVPISNHLYFYWYRQILGQKVEFLVSFYNNEISEKSEIFDDQFSVERPDGSNFTLKIRSTKLEDSAMYFCASRYTGLTGELFFGEGSRLTVL.

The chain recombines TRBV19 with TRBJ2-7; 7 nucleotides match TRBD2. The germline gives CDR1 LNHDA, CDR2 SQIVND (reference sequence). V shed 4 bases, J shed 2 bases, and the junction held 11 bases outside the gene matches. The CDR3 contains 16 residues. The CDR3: CASSTRTGGSPYEQYF. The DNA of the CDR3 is TGTGCCAGTAGTACCCGGACCGGCGGGAGTCCCTACGAGCAGTACTTC.

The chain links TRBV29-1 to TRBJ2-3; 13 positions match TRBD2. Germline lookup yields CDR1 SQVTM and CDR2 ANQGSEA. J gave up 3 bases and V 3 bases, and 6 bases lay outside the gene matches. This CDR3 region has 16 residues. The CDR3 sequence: CSVEGGLAGMTDTQYF. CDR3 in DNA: TGCAGCGTTGAGGGGGGACTAGCGGGAATGACAGATACGCAGTATTTT.

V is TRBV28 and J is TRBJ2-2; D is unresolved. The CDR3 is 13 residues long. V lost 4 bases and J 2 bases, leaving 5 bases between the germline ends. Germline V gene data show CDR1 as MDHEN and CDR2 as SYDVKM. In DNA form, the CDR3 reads TGTGCCAGCAGTTGGACCAACACCGGGGAGCTGTTTTTT. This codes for CASSWTNTGELFF.

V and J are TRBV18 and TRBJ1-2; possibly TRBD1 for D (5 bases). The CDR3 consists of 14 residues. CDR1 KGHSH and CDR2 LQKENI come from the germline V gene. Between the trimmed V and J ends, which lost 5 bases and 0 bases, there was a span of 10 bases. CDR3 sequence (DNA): TGTGCCAGCTCAAGGACATCATCTAACTATGGCTACACCTTC. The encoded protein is CASSRTSSNYGYTF. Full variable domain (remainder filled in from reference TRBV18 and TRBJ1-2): NAGVMQNPRHLVRRRGQEARLRCSPMKGHSHVYWYRQLPEEGLKFMVYLQKENIIDESGMPKERFSAEFPKEGPSILRIQQVVRGDSAAYFCASSRTSSNYGYTFGSGTRLTVV.

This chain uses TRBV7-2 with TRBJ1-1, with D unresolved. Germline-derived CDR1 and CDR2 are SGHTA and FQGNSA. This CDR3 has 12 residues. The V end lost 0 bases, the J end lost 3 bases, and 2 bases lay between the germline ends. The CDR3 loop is CASSLAYTEAFF. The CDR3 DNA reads TGTGCCAGCAGCTTAGCATACACTGAAGCTTTCTTT.

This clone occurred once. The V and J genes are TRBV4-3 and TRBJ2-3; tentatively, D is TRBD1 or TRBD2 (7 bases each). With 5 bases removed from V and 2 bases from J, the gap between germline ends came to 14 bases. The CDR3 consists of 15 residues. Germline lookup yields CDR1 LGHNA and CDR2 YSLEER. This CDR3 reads CASSLTGTNTDTQYF. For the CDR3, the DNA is TGCGCCAGCAGCTTGACAGGGACTAACACAGATACGCAGTATTTT.

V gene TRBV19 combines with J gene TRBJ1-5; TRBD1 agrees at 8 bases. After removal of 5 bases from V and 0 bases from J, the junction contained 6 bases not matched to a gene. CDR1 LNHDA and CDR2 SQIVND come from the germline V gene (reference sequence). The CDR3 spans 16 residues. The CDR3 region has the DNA TGTGCCAGTAGTGCCTCAGGGGGCCGTAGCAATCAGCCCCAGCATTTT. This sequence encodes CASSASGGRSNQPQHF. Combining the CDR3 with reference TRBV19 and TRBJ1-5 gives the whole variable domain DGGITQSPKYLFRKEGQNVTLSCEQNLNHDAMYWYRQDPGQGLRLIYYSQIVNDFQKGDIAEGYSVSREKKESFPLTVTSAQKNPTAFYLCASSASGGRSNQPQHFGDGTRLSIL.

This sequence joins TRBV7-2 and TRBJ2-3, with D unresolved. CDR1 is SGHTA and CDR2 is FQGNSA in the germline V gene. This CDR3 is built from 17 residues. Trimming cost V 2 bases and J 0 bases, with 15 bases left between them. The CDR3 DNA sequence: TGTGCCAGCAGCTTAAGCCTCCGGAAAACTAGCACAGATACGCAGTATTTT. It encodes CASSLSLRKTSTDTQYF.

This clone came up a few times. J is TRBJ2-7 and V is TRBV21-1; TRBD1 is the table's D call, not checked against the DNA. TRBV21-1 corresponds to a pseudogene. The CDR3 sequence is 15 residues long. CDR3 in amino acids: CASTKRQGAGKEQYF. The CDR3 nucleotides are TGTGCCAGCACCAAAAGACAGGGGGCGGGAAAAGAGCAGTACTTC.

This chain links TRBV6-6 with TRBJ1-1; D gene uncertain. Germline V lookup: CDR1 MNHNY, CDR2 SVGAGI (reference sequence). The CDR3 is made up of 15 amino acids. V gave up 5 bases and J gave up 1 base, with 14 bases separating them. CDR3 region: CASSPRLAGNTEAFF. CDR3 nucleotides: TGTGCCAGCAGTCCCCGACTAGCGGGGAACACTGAAGCTTTCTTT.

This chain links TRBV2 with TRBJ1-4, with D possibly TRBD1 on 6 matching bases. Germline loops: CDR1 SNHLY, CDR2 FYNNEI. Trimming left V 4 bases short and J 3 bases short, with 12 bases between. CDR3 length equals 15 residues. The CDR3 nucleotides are TGTGCCAGCAGTGCACAAGGGGGGCCTAATGAAAAACTGTTTTTT. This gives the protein CASSAQGGPNEKLFF.

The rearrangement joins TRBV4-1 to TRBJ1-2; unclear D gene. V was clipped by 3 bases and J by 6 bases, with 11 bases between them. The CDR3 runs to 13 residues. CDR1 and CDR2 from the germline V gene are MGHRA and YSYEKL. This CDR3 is CASSQLRLDGYTF. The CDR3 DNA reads TGCGCCAGCAGCCAGTTGAGACTGGATGGCTACACCTTC.

The CDR3 sequence: CASSPTTGGMRGYTF. The CDR3 nucleotides are TGTGCCAGCAGCCCGACGACAGGGGGGATGAGGGGCTACACCTTC. The chain employs TRBV7-9 and TRBJ1-2, with 9 nucleotides matching TRBD1. CDR3 length: 15 amino acids. CDR1 SEHNR and CDR2 FQNEAQ come from the germline V gene (reference sequence). The V gene end was trimmed by 5 bases and the J gene end by 8 bases; junction bases not matched to a gene: 12.

The CDR3 coding sequence is TGTGCCAGCAGTAGGGCGGGATACGAGCAGTACTTC. This sequence encodes CASSRAGYEQYF. The V and J genes are TRBV6-1 and TRBJ2-7; D possibly corresponds to TRBD2 (6 bases). Trimming removed 5 bases from V and 4 bases from J, with 9 bases in between. The CDR3 is 12 amino acids. The germline CDR1 and CDR2 sequences are MNHNS and SASEGT.

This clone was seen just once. The CDR3 here is CASSYGQGPGELFF. CDR3 bases: TGTGCCAGCAGTTATGGGCAGGGTCCCGGGGAGCTGTTTTTT. The chain combines TRBV6-6 with TRBJ2-2; a weak D match, TRBD1 (5 bases). The CDR3 covers 14 residues. CDR1 is MNHNY and CDR2 is SVGAGI in the germline V gene (reference sequence). Trimming stripped 3 bases from V and 6 bases from J, with 11 bases between.

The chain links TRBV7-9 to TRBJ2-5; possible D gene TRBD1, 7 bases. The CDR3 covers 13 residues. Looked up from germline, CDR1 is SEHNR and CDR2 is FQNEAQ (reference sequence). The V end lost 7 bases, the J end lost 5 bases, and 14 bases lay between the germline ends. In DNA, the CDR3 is TGTGCCAGCACTCAGGGGGGTCGGGAGACCCAGTACTTC. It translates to CASTQGGRETQYF.

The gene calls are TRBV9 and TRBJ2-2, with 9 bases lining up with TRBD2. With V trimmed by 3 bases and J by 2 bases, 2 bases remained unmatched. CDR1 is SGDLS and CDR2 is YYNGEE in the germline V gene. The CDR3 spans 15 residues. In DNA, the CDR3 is TGTGCCAGCAGCGCTAGCGGGACTAACACCGGGGAGCTGTTTTTT. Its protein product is CASSASGTNTGELFF.

As DNA, the CDR3 is TGTGCCAGCAGTGTCGATCAGCCCCAGCATTTT. Translated: CASSVDQPQHF. The V gene is TRBV6-4, the J gene TRBJ1-5; D remains unclear. The CDR3 is 11 amino acids. Looked up from germline, CDR1 is MRHNA and CDR2 is SNTAGT. Trimming took 4 bases from V and 5 from J, leaving 3 bases between them.

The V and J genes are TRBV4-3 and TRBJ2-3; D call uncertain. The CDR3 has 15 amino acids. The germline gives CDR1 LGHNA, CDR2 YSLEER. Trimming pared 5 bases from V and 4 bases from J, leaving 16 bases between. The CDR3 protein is CASSESWPDPDTQYF. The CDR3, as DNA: TGCGCCAGCAGCGAGAGTTGGCCGGACCCAGATACGCAGTATTTT.

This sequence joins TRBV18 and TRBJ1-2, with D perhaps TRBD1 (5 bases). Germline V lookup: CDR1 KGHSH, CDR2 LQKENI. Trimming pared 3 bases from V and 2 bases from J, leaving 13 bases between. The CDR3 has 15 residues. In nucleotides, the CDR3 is TGTGCCAGCTCACCTCTTTCGGGGGAGAACTATGGCTACACCTTC. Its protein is CASSPLSGENYGYTF.

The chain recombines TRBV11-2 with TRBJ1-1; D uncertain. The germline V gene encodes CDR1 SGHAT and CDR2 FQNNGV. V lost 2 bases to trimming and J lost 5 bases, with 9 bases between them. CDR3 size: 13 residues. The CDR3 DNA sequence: TGTGCCAGCAGCTTATCGGAAGGGACTGAAGCTTTCTTT. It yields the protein CASSLSEGTEAFF.